A selection of T cell receptor beta chains follows, all from one sample in a study of regulatory T cells in long-lasting Graves disease. MiXCR was run by TCRdb on the multiplex PCR reads, yielding one entry per CDR3 protein. This table has about 560,000 distinct CDR3 sequences, 16% appearing once. In addition, the sample was reused for a study of T cells in Graves' hyperthyroidism and ophthalmopathy.

Specimen: peripheral blood mononuclear cells (PBMCs), collected at new diagnosis, from a patient treated with antithyroid drugs. The source is a man aged 18 to 29 with Graves disease. The CDR3 runs from the conserved cysteine through the conserved F or W. The D gene is left open where the match is weak. The listing skips clone size in some rows; elsewhere it reads once, few, many or a size class.

clone size: many; D gene: TRBD1; V gene: TRBV29-1; J gene: TRBJ2-7; CDR3 protein: CSVADRADGEQYF; CDR3 DNA: TGCAGCGTTGCGGACAGGGCCGATGGCGAGCAGTACTTC
clone size: NA; D gene: NA; V gene: TRBV3-1; J gene: TRBJ1-2; CDR3 protein: CASSPGPGPNYGYTF; CDR3 DNA: TGTGCCAGCAGCCCCGGCCCGGGTCCGAACTATGGCTACACCTTC
clone size: many; D gene: NA; V gene: TRBV5-4; J gene: TRBJ1-2; CDR3 protein: CASSLSGLYGYTF; CDR3 DNA: TGTGCCAGCAGCTTATCAGGTCTATATGGCTACACCTTC
clone size: NA; D gene: NA; V gene: TRBV19; J gene: TRBJ2-3; CDR3 protein: CASSSETDTQYF; CDR3 DNA: TGTGCCAGTAGTAGCGAAACAGATACGCAGTATTTT
clone size: many; D gene: TRBD1; V gene: TRBV12-3/TRBV12-4; J gene: TRBJ1-5; CDR3 protein: CASSQWGTGGLHQPQHF; CDR3 DNA: TGTGCCAGCAGTCAATGGGGGACAGGGGGCTTGCATCAGCCCCAGCATTTT
clone size: many; D gene: NA; V gene: TRBV12-3/TRBV12-4; J gene: TRBJ2-7; CDR3 protein: CASSSYPKGQYEQYF; CDR3 DNA: TGTGCCAGCAGTTCCTATCCTAAGGGGCAATACGAGCAGTACTTC
clone size: many; D gene: TRBD2; V gene: TRBV10-2; J gene: TRBJ2-1; CDR3 protein: CASRLGTRMANEQFF; CDR3 DNA: TGCGCCAGCAGGCTCGGGACTAGAATGGCCAATGAGCAGTTCTTC
clone size: many; D gene: NA; V gene: TRBV11-2; J gene: TRBJ2-1; CDR3 protein: CASSSTLAFSYNEQFF; CDR3 DNA: TGTGCCAGCAGCTCCACCCTAGCGTTCTCCTACAATGAGCAGTTCTTC
clone size: few; D gene: TRBD2; V gene: TRBV27; J gene: TRBJ2-7; CDR3 protein: CASSYRGGEQYF; CDR3 DNA: TGTGCCAGCAGCTACCGGGGGGGAGAGCAGTACTTC
clone size: many; D gene: TRBD1; V gene: TRBV12-3/TRBV12-4; J gene: TRBJ1-2; CDR3 protein: CASRSGQSNYGYTF; CDR3 DNA: TGTGCCAGCAGGTCGGGACAGTCTAACTATGGCTACACCTTC
clone size: few; D gene: NA; V gene: TRBV28; J gene: TRBJ2-5; CDR3 protein: CASSTEAGRTQYF; CDR3 DNA: TGTGCCAGCAGTACGGAGGCGGGGAGAACCCAGTACTTC
clone size: NA; D gene: NA; V gene: TRBV3-1; J gene: TRBJ1-2; CDR3 protein: CASSQARGSNYGYTF; CDR3 DNA: TGTGCCAGCAGCCAAGCTAGGGGGTCTAACTATGGCTACACCTTC
clone size: NA; D gene: TRBD1; V gene: TRBV12-3/TRBV12-4; J gene: TRBJ1-2; CDR3 protein: CASTQDRASGYTF; CDR3 DNA: TGTGCCAGCACCCAGGACAGGGCGTCTGGCTACACCTTC
clone size: many; D gene: NA; V gene: TRBV6-1; J gene: TRBJ2-1; CDR3 protein: CASSHRATEQFF; CDR3 DNA: TGTGCCAGCAGCCACAGGGCCACTGAGCAGTTCTTC
clone size: NA; D gene: NA; V gene: TRBV2; J gene: TRBJ2-4; CDR3 protein: CASSELHPLAKNIQHF; CDR3 DNA: TGTGCCAGCAGTGAGCTCCACCCACTAGCCAAAAACATTCAGCACTTC
clone size: many; D gene: TRBD2; V gene: TRBV5-5; J gene: TRBJ2-2; CDR3 protein: CASSAAGEFGELFF; CDR3 DNA: TGTGCCAGCAGCGCAGCGGGAGAATTCGGGGAGCTGTTTTTT
clone size: NA; D gene: NA; V gene: TRBV6-5; J gene: TRBJ2-3; CDR3 protein: CASSWDLYTDTQYF; CDR3 DNA: TGTGCCAGCAGTTGGGACCTCTACACAGATACGCAGTATTTT
clone size: NA; D gene: TRBD2; V gene: TRBV4-1; J gene: TRBJ2-7; CDR3 protein: CASSQGASGRAYEQYF; CDR3 DNA: TGCGCCAGCAGCCAAGGGGCTAGCGGGAGGGCGTACGAGCAGTACTTC
clone size: NA; D gene: NA; V gene: TRBV5-1; J gene: TRBJ2-3; CDR3 protein: CASSFGGVPDTQYF; CDR3 DNA: TGCGCCAGCAGCTTCGGCGGGGTCCCAGATACGCAGTATTTT
clone size: many; D gene: NA; V gene: TRBV15; J gene: TRBJ2-7; CDR3 protein: CATSREAPGQAFYEQYF; CDR3 DNA: TGTGCCACCAGCAGAGAAGCCCCGGGACAAGCCTTCTACGAGCAGTACTTC
clone size: many; D gene: TRBD2; V gene: TRBV5-1; J gene: TRBJ2-1; CDR3 protein: CASSRTGVSSGSDEQFF; CDR3 DNA: TGCGCCAGCAGCCGCACAGGGGTGAGTAGCGGGAGCGATGAGCAGTTCTTC
clone size: few; D gene: TRBD1; V gene: TRBV5-6; J gene: TRBJ1-1; CDR3 protein: CASRNQGVSEAFF; CDR3 DNA: TGTGCCAGCAGAAACCAGGGGGTCTCTGAAGCTTTCTTT
clone size: NA; D gene: TRBD2; V gene: TRBV5-1; J gene: TRBJ2-5; CDR3 protein: CASATSGRTETQYF; CDR3 DNA: TGCGCCAGCGCGACTAGCGGGAGAACAGAGACCCAGTACTTC
clone size: few; D gene: NA; V gene: TRBV10-3; J gene: TRBJ2-1; CDR3 protein: CAISEVQGGEQFF; CDR3 DNA: TGTGCCATCAGTGAGGTTCAGGGTGGTGAGCAGTTCTTC
clone size: few; D gene: TRBD1; V gene: TRBV20-1; J gene: TRBJ2-3; CDR3 protein: CSSRQGGTDTQYF; CDR3 DNA: TGCAGTTCCCGACAGGGGGGTACAGATACGCAGTATTTT
clone size: few; D gene: NA; V gene: TRBV5-5; J gene: TRBJ2-1; CDR3 protein: CASSQLPYNEQFF; CDR3 DNA: TGTGCCAGCAGCCAACTACCTTACAATGAGCAGTTCTTC
clone size: NA; D gene: NA; V gene: TRBV5-5; J gene: TRBJ2-1; CDR3 protein: CASTIGYNEQFF; CDR3 DNA: TGTGCCAGCACCATCGGATACAATGAGCAGTTCTTC
clone size: few; D gene: NA; V gene: TRBV5-1; J gene: TRBJ1-2; CDR3 protein: CASSWDLPGANYGYTF; CDR3 DNA: TGCGCCAGCAGCTGGGACCTACCCGGTGCTAACTATGGCTACACCTTC
clone size: few; D gene: NA; V gene: TRBV4-1; J gene: TRBJ2-1; CDR3 protein: CASSRQVISSYNEQFF; CDR3 DNA: TGCGCCAGCAGCCGACAGGTAATAAGCTCCTACAATGAGCAGTTCTTC
clone size: NA; D gene: NA; V gene: TRBV6-1; J gene: TRBJ2-4; CDR3 protein: CASSRQPIQGVAKNIQYF; CDR3 DNA: TGTGCCAGCAGTCGCCAACCGATACAGGGAGTCGCCAAAAACATTCAGTACTTC
clone size: NA; D gene: NA; V gene: TRBV29-1; J gene: TRBJ2-1; CDR3 protein: CSVEDPLAIYNEQFF; CDR3 DNA: TGCAGCGTTGAAGATCCGCTAGCTATCTACAATGAGCAGTTCTTC
clone size: few; D gene: NA; V gene: TRBV9; J gene: TRBJ1-2; CDR3 protein: CASSVEGVAGYTF; CDR3 DNA: TGTGCCAGCAGCGTAGAGGGGGTGGCTGGCTACACCTTC
clone size: many; D gene: NA; V gene: TRBV2; J gene: TRBJ2-7; CDR3 protein: CASTLQGQQYSYEQYF; CDR3 DNA: TGTGCCAGCACGTTACAGGGTCAACAATACTCCTACGAGCAGTACTTC
clone size: NA; D gene: NA; V gene: TRBV7-3; J gene: TRBJ2-6; CDR3 protein: CASSRVGGANVLTF; CDR3 DNA: TGTGCCAGCAGCCGGGTAGGAGGGGCCAACGTCCTGACTTTC
clone size: NA; D gene: NA; V gene: TRBV27; J gene: TRBJ2-5; CDR3 protein: CASSFKKGVQETQYF; CDR3 DNA: TGTGCCAGCAGTTTTAAGAAAGGGGTCCAAGAGACCCAGTACTTC
clone size: NA; D gene: NA; V gene: TRBV9; J gene: TRBJ2-1; CDR3 protein: CASSPLLSLYNEQFF; CDR3 DNA: TGTGCCAGCAGCCCACTACTAAGTCTCTACAATGAGCAGTTCTTC
clone size: many; D gene: TRBD2; V gene: TRBV12-5; J gene: TRBJ2-4; CDR3 protein: CASGLGRTLSGRGKNIQYF; CDR3 DNA: TGTGCTAGTGGTTTGGGACGAACCCTCAGCGGGAGGGGCAAAAACATTCAGTACTTC
clone size: few; D gene: NA; V gene: TRBV20-1; J gene: TRBJ2-7; CDR3 protein: CSASSSSSCEQYF; CDR3 DNA: TGCAGTGCTAGTAGCAGCAGCTCCTGCGAGCAGTACTTC
clone size: many; D gene: TRBD1; V gene: TRBV7-8; J gene: TRBJ1-1; CDR3 protein: CASSLALKGAVSTEAFF; CDR3 DNA: TGTGCCAGCAGCTTAGCGTTGAAGGGGGCGGTGAGCACTGAAGCTTTCTTT
clone size: few; D gene: NA; V gene: TRBV7-6; J gene: TRBJ2-7; CDR3 protein: CASSLGAPGTPAYEQYF; CDR3 DNA: TGTGCCAGCAGCTTAGGGGCACCAGGGACTCCAGCCTACGAGCAGTACTTC